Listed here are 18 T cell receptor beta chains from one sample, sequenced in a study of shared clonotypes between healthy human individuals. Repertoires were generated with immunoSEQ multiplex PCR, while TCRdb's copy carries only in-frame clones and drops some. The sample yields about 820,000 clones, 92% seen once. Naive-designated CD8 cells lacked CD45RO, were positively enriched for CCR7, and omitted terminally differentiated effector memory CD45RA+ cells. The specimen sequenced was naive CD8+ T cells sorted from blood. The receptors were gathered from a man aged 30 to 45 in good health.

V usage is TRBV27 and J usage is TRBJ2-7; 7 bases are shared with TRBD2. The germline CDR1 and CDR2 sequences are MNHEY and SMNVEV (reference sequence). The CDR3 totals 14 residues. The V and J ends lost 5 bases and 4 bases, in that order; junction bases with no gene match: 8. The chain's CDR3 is CASSNAGLGYEQYF. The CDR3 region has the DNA TGTGCCAGCAGTAACGCAGGACTAGGGTACGAGCAGTACTTC.

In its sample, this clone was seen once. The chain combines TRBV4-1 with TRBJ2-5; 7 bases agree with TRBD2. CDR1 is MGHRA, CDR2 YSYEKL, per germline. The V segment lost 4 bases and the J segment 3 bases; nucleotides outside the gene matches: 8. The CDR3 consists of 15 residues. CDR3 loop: CASSPFIRGEETQYF. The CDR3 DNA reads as TGCGCCAGCAGCCCCTTTATCCGGGGGGAAGAGACCCAGTACTTC.

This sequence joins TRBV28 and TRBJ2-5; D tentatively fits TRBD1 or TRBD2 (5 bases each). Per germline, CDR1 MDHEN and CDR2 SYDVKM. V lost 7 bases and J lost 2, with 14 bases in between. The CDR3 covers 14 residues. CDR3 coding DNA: TGTGCCAGCAATAAAGGTTGGGGGCAAGAGACCCAGTACTTC. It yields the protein CASNKGWGQETQYF.

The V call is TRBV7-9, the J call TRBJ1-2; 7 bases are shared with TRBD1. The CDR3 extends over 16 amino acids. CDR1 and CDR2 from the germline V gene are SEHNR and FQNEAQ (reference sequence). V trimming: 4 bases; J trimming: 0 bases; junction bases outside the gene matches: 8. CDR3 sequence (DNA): TGTGCCAGCAGCTCTCGACAGGGTGATTCTAACTATGGCTACACCTTC. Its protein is CASSSRQGDSNYGYTF.

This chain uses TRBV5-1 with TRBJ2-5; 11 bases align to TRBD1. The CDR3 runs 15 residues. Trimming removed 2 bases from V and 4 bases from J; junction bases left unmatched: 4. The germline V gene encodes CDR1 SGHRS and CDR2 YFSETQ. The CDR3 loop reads CASSLGTGGVETQYF. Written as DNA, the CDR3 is TGCGCCAGCAGCTTAGGGACAGGGGGAGTAGAGACCCAGTACTTC.

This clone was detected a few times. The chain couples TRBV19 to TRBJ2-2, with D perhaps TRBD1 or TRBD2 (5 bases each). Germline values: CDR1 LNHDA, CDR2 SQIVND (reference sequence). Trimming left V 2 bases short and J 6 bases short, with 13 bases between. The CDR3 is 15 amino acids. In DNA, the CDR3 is TGTGCCAGTAGTATATGGGACCCTTACGCCGGGGAGCTGTTTTTT. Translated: CASSIWDPYAGELFF.

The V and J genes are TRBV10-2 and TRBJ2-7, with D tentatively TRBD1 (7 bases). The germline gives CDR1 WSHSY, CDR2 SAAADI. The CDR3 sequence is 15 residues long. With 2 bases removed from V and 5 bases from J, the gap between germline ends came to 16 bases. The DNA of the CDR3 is TGCGCCAGCAGTGAGCCGCGGGACAGTGCCCACGAGCAGTACTTC. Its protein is CASSEPRDSAHEQYF.

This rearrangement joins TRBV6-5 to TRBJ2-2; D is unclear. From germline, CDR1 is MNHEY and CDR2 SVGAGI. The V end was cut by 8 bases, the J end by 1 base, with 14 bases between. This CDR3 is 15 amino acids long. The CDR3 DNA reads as TGTGCCAGCCTGAAGTTGGGTTGGAACACCGGGGAGCTGTTTTTT. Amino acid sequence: CASLKLGWNTGELFF.

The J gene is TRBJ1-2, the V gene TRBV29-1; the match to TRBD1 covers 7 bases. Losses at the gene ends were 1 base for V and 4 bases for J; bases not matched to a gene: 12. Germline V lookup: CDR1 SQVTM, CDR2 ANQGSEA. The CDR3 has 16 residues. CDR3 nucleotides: TGCAGCGTTGAAGGCCTTTTAGCCGACAGGGCCTATGGCTACACCTTC. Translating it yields CSVEGLLADRAYGYTF.

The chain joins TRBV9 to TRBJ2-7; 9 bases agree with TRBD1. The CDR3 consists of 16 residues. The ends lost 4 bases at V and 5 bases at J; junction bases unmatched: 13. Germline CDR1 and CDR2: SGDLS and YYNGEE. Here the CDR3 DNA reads TGTGCCAGCAGCCCCCTCGCCGGGACAGGGAATAACGAGCAGTACTTC. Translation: CASSPLAGTGNNEQYF. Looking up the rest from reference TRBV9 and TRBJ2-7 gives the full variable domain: DSGVTQTPKHLITATGQRVTLRCSPRSGDLSVYWYQQSLDQGLQFLIQYYNGEERAKGNILERFSAQQFPDLHSELNLSSLELGDSALYFCASSPLAGTGNNEQYFGPGTRLTVT.

The CDR3 DNA sequence: TGTGCCAGCAGTGATCTGGACAGGGCAAGAGAGCAGTACTTC. Its translation is CASSDLDRAREQYF. J is TRBJ2-7 and V is TRBV25-1; TRBD1 agrees at 8 bases. J was trimmed by 7 bases and V by 3 bases; bases with no gene match: 8. The CDR3 extends over 14 amino acids. Germline V gives CDR1 MGHDK, CDR2 SYGVNS.

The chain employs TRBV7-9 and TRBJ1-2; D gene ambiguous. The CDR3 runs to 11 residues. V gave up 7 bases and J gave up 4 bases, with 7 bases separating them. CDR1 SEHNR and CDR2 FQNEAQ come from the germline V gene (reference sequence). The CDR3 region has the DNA TGTGCCAGCACCGGTGGCTATGGCTACACCTTC. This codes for CASTGGYGYTF.

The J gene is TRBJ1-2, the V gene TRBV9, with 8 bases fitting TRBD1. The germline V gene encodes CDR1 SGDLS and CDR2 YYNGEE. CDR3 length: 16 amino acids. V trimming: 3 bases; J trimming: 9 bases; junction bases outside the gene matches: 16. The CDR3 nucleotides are TGTGCCAGCAGCGCGTACTCAGGGGGCGGATATGAACGCTACACCTTC. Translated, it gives CASSAYSGGGYERYTF.

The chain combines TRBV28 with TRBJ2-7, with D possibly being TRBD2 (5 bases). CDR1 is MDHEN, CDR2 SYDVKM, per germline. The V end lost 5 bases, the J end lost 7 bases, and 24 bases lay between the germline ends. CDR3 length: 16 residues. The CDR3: CASSPIKTAVRREQYF. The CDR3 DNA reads TGTGCCAGCAGTCCCATCAAGACCGCGGTGAGGAGGGAGCAGTACTTC.

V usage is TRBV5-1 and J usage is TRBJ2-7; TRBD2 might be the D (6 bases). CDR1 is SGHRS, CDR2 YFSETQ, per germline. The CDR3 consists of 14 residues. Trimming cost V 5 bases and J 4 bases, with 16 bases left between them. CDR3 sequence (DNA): TGCGCCAGCAGGAGGGAGGAAAACCGGTACGAGCAGTACTTC. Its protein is CASRREENRYEQYF.

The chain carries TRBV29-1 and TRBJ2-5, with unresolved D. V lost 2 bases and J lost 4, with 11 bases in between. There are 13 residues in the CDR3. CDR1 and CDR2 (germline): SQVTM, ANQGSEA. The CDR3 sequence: CSVEIGQGETQYF. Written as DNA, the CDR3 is TGCAGCGTTGAAATAGGGCAAGGAGAGACCCAGTACTTC.

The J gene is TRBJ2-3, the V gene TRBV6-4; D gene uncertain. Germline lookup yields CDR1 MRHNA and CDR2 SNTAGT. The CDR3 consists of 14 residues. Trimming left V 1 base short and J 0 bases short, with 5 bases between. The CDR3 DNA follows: TGTGCCAGCAGTGACTTTGGAAGCACAGATACGCAGTATTTT. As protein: CASSDFGSTDTQYF.

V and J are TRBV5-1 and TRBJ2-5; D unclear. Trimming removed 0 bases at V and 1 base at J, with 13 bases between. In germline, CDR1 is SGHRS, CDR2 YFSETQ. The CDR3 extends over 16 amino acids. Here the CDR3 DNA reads TGCGCCAGCAGCTTGGCGGTGACTGCCCCCCAAGAGACCCAGTACTTC. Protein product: CASSLAVTAPQETQYF.